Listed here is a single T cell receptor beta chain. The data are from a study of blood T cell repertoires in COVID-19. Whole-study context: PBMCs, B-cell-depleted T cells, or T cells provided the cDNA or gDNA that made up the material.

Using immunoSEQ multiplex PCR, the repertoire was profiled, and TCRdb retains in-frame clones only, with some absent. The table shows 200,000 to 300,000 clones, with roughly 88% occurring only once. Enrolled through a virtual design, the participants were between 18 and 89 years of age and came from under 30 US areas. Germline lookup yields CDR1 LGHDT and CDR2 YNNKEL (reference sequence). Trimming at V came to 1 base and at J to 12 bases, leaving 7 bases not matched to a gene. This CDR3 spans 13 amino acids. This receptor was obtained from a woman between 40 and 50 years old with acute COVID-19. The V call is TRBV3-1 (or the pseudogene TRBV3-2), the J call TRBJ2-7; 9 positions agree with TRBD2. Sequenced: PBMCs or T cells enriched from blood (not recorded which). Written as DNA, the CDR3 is TGTGCCAGCAGCCAAGTTTCTAGCGGGATGCTGTACGTC. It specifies CASSQVSSGMLYV.